The clone carrying this TCR beta chain occurred a few times. Its antigen is unknown. The sample originates from a study of CD8 T cells in ankylosing spondylitis. Notes on the study in general: The clones that were linked to disease were reported to be significantly enriched in matched synovial fluid samples from ankylosing spondylitis patients. Reactive arthritis synovial fluid and blood were previously reported to contain some motif variants. One TCR beta motif, made up of about 8 highly homologous variants, appeared characteristic of ankylosing spondylitis blood.

With molecular barcodes, quantitative 5'-RACE was used to make the TCR beta libraries. TCRdb redid the calling of the 5' RACE reads with MiXCR, one entry per CDR3 protein. The sample records about 450,000 distinct CDR3 sequences, around 26% being singletons. The TCR was taken from a male donor with ankylosing spondylitis. Sequenced input: blood, either unsorted or a sorted T cell fraction (not recorded which).

Here the CDR3 DNA reads TGTGCCAGCTCACAGTTCAGCAATCAGCCCCAGCATTTT. This gives the protein CASSQFSNQPQHF. The V call is TRBV7-6, the J call TRBJ1-5, with unresolved D. Trimming took off 8 bases at V and 1 base at J, with 9 bases between the two ends. CDR1 and CDR2 (germline): SGHVS, FNYEAQ. CDR3 length: 13 amino acids.